The entry below gives a single T cell receptor (beta chain) sequence along with its context. This sample was included in a study of radiotherapy plus CTLA-4 blockade in lung cancer. Study overall: Disease control reached more than 25%, with objective responses in about 19%.

Germline V lookup: CDR1 MNHNS, CDR2 SASEGT. The CDR3 is made up of 13 amino acids. Trimming cost V 8 bases and J 3 bases; bases outside gene matches: 1. This table comes from immunoSEQ multiplex PCR, and its TCRdb copy is limited to in-frame clones, with some not included. Of about 120,000 clones listed, around 90% were seen once; the top ten hold 6.9%. The sequence came from a human donor with non-small cell lung cancer that progressed on radiotherapy plus ipilimumab. Sequenced here: peripheral blood, sampled from a patient treated with radiotherapy plus ipilimumab. The chain couples TRBV6-1 to TRBJ2-1, with TRBD2 matching 10 bases. The DNA of the CDR3 is TGTGCCAGCCGGACTAGCGGCTACAATGAGCAGTTCTTC. Translating gives CASRTSGYNEQFF.